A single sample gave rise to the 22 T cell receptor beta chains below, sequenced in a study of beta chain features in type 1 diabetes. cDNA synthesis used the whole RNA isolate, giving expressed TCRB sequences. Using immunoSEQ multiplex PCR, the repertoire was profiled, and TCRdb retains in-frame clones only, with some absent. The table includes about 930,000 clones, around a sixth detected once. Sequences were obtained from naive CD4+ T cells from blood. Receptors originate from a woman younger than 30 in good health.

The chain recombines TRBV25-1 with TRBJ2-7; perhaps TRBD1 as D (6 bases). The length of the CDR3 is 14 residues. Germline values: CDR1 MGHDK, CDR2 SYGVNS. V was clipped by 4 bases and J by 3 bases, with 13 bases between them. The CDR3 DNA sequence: TGTGCCAGCAGTGTCAGGGGCCGAAACTACGAGCAGTACTTC. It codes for CASSVRGRNYEQYF.

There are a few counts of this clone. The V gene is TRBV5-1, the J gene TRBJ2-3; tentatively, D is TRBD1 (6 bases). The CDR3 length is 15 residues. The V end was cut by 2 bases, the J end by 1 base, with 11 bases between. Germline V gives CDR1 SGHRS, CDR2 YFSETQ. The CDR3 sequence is CASSFLDRRTDTQYF. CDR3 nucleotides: TGCGCCAGCAGCTTCCTGGACAGACGCACAGATACGCAGTATTTT.

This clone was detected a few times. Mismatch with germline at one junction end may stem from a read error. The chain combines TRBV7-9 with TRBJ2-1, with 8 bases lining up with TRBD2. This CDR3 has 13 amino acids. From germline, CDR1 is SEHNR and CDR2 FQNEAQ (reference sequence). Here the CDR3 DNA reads TGTGCCAGCAGCCCAACCCTGGCGGGAGGCTACGTCTTC. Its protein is CASSPTLAGGYVF.

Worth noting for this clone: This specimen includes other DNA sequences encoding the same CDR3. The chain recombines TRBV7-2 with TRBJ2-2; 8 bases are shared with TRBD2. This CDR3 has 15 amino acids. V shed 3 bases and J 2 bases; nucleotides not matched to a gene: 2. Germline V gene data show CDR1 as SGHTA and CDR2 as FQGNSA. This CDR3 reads CASSFSGTNTGELFF. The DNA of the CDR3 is TGTGCCAGCAGCTTTAGCGGGACAAACACCGGGGAGCTGTTTTTT.

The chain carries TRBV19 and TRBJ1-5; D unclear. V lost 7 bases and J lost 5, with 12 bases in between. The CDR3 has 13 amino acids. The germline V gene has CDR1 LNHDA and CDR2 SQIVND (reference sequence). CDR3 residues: CASTGSPYQPQHF. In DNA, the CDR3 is TGTGCCAGTACGGGGAGTCCGTATCAGCCCCAGCATTTT. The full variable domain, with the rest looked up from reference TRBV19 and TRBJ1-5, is DGGITQSPKYLFRKEGQNVTLSCEQNLNHDAMYWYRQDPGQGLRLIYYSQIVNDFQKGDIAEGYSVSREKKESFPLTVTSAQKNPTAFYLCASTGSPYQPQHFGDGTRLSIL.

The CDR3 protein is CASRSGTFYNEQFF. CDR3 DNA: TGTGCCAGCAGGTCCGGGACTTTCTACAATGAGCAGTTCTTC. The chain combines TRBV28 with TRBJ2-1, with D possibly TRBD2 on 6 matching bases. The CDR3 runs to 14 residues. Germline V gives CDR1 MDHEN, CDR2 SYDVKM. V lost 6 bases, J lost 3 bases, and 12 bases lay in between. The variable domain in full, with the rest retrieved from reference TRBV28 and TRBJ2-1, is DVKVTQSSRYLVKRTGEKVFLECVQDMDHENMFWYRQDPGLGLRLIYFSYDVKMKEKGDIPEGYSVSREKKERFSLILESASTNQTSMYLCASRSGTFYNEQFFGPGTRLTVL.

CDR3 DNA sequence: TGTGCCAGCAGTTTTCAACAGGGGTCCAACCGATACGAGCAGTACTTC. Residues: CASSFQQGSNRYEQYF. The rearrangement links TRBV7-9 to TRBJ2-7; 7 bases line up with TRBD1. After removal of 6 bases from V and 4 bases from J, the junction contained 15 bases not matched to a gene. CDR1 and CDR2 (germline): SEHNR, FQNEAQ (reference sequence). The CDR3 covers 16 residues. The full variable domain, rest sourced from reference TRBV7-9 and TRBJ2-7, is DTGVSQNPRHKITKRGQNVTFRCDPISEHNRLYWYRQTLGQGPEFLTYFQNEAQLEKSRLLSDRFSAERPKGSFSTLEIQRTEQGDSAMYLCASSFQQGSNRYEQYFGPGTRLTVT.

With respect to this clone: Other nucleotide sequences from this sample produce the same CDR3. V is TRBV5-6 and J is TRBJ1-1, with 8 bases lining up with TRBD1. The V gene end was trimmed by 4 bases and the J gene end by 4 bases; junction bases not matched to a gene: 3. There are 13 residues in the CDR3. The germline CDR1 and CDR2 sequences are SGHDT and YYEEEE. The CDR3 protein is CASSGTGGTEAFF. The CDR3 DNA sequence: TGTGCCAGCAGCGGGACAGGTGGCACTGAAGCTTTCTTT.

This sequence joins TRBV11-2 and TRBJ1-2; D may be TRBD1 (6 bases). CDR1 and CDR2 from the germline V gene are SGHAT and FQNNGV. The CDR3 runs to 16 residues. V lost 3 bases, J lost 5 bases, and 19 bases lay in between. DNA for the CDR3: TGTGCCAGCAGCTTCGGATCACAGGGCGTCGGGTATGGCTACACCTTC. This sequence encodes CASSFGSQGVGYGYTF.

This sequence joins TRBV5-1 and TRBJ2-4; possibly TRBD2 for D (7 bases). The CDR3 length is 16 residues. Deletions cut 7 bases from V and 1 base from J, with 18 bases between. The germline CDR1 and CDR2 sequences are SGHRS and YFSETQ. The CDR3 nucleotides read TGCGCCAGCCAGGCGGGGGCCTGGGGGGCCAAAAACATTCAGTACTTC. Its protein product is CASQAGAWGAKNIQYF.

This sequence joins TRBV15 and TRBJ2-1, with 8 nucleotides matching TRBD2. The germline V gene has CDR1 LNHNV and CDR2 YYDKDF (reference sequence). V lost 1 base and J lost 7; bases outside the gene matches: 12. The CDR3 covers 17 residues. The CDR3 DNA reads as TGTGCCACCAGCAGAGGGGTGAGCGGGAGATTTAATAATGAGCAGTTCTTC. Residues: CATSRGVSGRFNNEQFF.

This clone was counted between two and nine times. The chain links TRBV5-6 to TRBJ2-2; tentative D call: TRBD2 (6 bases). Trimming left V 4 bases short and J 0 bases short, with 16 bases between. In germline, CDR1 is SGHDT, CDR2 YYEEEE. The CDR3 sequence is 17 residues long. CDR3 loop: CASSLRGLSSNTGELFF. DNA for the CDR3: TGTGCCAGCAGCCTGAGAGGACTATCCTCGAACACCGGGGAGCTGTTTTTT.

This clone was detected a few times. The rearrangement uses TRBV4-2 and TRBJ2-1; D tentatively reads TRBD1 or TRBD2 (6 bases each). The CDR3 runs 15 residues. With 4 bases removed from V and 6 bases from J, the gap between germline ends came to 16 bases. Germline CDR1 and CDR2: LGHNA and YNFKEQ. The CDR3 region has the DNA TGTGCCAGCAGCCGGGCAGGGGAGGCGGCCAATGAGCAGTTCTTC. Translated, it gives CASSRAGEAANEQFF.

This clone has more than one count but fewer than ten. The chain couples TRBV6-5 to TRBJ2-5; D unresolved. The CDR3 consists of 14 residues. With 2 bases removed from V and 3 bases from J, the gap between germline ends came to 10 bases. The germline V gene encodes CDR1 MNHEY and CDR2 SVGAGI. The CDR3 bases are TGTGCCAGCAGTTACGGGGTGTGGGAAGAGACCCAGTACTTC. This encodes CASSYGVWEETQYF.

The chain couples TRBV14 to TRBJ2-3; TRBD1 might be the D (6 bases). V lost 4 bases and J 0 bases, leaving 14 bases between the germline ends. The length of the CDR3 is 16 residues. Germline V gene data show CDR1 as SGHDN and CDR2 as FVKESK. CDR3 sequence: CASSRLGTPSTDTQYF. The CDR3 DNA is TGTGCCAGCAGCCGTCTCGGGACACCAAGCACAGATACGCAGTATTTT. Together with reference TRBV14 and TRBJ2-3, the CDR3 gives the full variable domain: EAGVTQFPSHSVIEKGQTVTLRCDPISGHDNLYWYRRVMGKEIKFLLHFVKESKQDESGMPNNRFLAERTGGTYSTLKVQPAELEDSGVYFCASSRLGTPSTDTQYFGPGTRLTVL.

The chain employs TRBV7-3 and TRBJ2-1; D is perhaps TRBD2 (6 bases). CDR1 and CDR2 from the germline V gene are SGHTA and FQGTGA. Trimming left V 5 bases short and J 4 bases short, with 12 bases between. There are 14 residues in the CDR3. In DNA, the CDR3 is TGTGCCAGCAGCCCGACGGGAGTATACAATGAGCAGTTCTTC. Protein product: CASSPTGVYNEQFF.

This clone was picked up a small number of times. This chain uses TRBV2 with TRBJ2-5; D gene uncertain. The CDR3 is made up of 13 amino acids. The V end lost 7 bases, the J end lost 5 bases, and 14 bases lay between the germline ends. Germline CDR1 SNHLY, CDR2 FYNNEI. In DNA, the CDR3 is TGTGCCAGCACTCCCGACCCGCGGGAGACCCAGTACTTC. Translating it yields CASTPDPRETQYF. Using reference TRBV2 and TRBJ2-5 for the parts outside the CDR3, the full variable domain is EPEVTQTPSHQVTQMGQEVILRCVPISNHLYFYWYRQILGQKVEFLVSFYNNEISEKSEIFDDQFSVERPDGSNFTLKIRSTKLEDSAMYFCASTPDPRETQYFGPGTRLLVL.

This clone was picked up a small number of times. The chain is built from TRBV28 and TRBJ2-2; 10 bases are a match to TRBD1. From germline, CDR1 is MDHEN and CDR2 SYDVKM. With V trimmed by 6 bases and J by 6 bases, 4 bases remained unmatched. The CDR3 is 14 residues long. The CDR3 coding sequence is TGTGCCAGCAGATCGGGACAGGGGTCCGGGGAGCTGTTTTTT. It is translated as CASRSGQGSGELFF.

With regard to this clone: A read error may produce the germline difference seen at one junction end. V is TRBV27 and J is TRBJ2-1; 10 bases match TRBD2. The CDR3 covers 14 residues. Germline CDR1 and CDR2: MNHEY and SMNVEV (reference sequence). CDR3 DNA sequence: TGTGCCAGCAGTTGGTTGGTAGCGGGAGGCCCGATGGTCTTC. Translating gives CASSWLVAGGPMVF.

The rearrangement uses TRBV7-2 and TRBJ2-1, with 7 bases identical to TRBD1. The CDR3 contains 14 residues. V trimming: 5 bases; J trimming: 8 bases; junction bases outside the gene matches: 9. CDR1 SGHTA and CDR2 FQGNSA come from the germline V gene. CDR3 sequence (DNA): TGTGCCAGCAGCAGAGGGGGCTTCGTCGATGAGCAGTTCTTC. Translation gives CASSRGGFVDEQFF. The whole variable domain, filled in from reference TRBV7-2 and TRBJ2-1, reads GAGVSQSPSNKVTEKGKDVELRCDPISGHTALYWYRQSLGQGLEFLIYFQGNSAPDKSGLPSDRFSAERTGGSVSTLTIQRTQQEDSAVYLCASSRGGFVDEQFFGPGTRLTVL.

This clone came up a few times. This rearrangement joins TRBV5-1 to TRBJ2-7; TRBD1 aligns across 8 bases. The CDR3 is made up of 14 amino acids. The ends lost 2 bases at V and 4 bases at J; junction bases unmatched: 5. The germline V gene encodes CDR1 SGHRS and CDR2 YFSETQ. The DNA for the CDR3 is TGCGCCAGCAGCTTTCGGCAGGGGGCTTACGAGCAGTACTTC. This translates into CASSFRQGAYEQYF. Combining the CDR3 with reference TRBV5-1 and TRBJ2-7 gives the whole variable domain KAGVTQTPRYLIKTRGQQVTLSCSPISGHRSVSWYQQTPGQGLQFLFEYFSETQRNKGNFPGRFSGRQFSNSRSEMNVSTLELGDSALYLCASSFRQGAYEQYFGPGTRLTVT.

The CDR3 protein is CASSPNQQGNYGYTF. In DNA, the CDR3 is TGTGCCAGCAGCCCGAATCAACAGGGGAACTATGGCTACACCTTC. The genes are TRBV7-9 and TRBJ1-2; 7 nucleotides line up with TRBD1. Germline V lookup: CDR1 SEHNR, CDR2 FQNEAQ (reference sequence). The CDR3 consists of 15 residues. With V trimmed by 5 bases and J by 2 bases, 8 bases remained unmatched.